What follows are 14 T cell receptor beta chains derived from one specimen sequenced in a study of blood T cells in healthy people across ages. Sample-barcoded 5' priming and a J-beta primer mix drove a second PCR of about 7 to 12 cycles. One entry per CDR3 protein results from TCRdb running MiXCR on the 5' RACE reads. The sample lists fewer than 800,000 distinct CDR3 sequences; around 21% were seen once. The sample taken for sequencing was blood. The receptor source for this set is a man aged 65-85 years in good health.

The chain couples TRBV20-1 to TRBJ2-5, with D perhaps being TRBD1 or TRBD2 (5 bases each). The DNA end is more similar to TRBJ2-7, so the J call may be wrong. Germline-derived CDR1 and CDR2 are DFQATT and SNEGSKA (reference sequence). The CDR3 has 14 residues. CDR3 region: CSACSGTRTSEQYF. The CDR3 bases are TGCAGTGCTTGCTCCGGGACCAGAACCAGCGAGCAGTACTTC.

This clonotype was counted many times. The chain links TRBV20-1 to TRBJ2-5, with 9 bases that match TRBD2. The last part of the DNA fits TRBJ2-7 better; the J call may be wrong. The germline CDR1 and CDR2 sequences are DFQATT and SNEGSKA (reference sequence). CDR3 length: 14 residues. The CDR3: CSAKGGRATYEQYF. CDR3 DNA sequence: TGCAGTGCTAAGGGCGGGAGGGCTACCTACGAGCAGTACTTC.

The table lists this clonotype with a few counts. The V call is TRBV6-6, the J call TRBJ2-5; 7 positions match TRBD2. The J call could be wrong; TRBJ2-7 is a better fit for the DNA end. Per the germline V gene, CDR1 is MNHNY and CDR2 is SVGAGI (reference sequence). This CDR3 is built from 16 residues. For the CDR3, the DNA is TGTGCCAGCAGTTACTCGCTTCTAGCGGCCACCTACGAGCAGTACTTC. It translates to CASSYSLLAATYEQYF.

This clonotype was detected once. The rearrangement joins TRBV10-2 to TRBJ1-1; D gene unclear. Germline V CDR1 and CDR2: WSHSY, SAAADI. There are 13 residues in the CDR3. The V and J ends lost 3 bases and 5 bases respectively, with 10 bases between them. The chain's CDR3 is CASSEFARTEAFF. The CDR3, as DNA: TGCGCCAGCAGTGAATTTGCGAGGACTGAAGCTTTCTTT.

As concerns this clonotype: A much larger clone sits a single nucleotide away, making a read error possible. The chain recombines TRBV11-1 with TRBJ2-5, with TRBD1 identical over 10 bases. This CDR3 region has 13 residues. The trim removed 4 bases at V and 6 bases at J, leaving 2 bases unmatched. CDR1 and CDR2 (germline): SGHAT, FQDESV (reference sequence). CDR3 residues: CASSWDRGKTQYF. The CDR3 coding sequence is TGTGCCAGCAGCTGGGACAGGGGAAAGACCCAGTACTTC.

In regard to this clonotype: At one end, the junction sequence differs from germline, possibly due to a read error. This chain connects TRBV5-1 to TRBJ2-2; TRBD2 is a possible D gene (5 bases). This CDR3 region has 17 residues. Germline V gene sequence: CDR1 SGHRS, CDR2 YFSETQ. The CDR3 sequence is CASSLAGPGLGAGELFF. The CDR3 nucleotides read TGCGCCAGCAGCTTGGCTGGTCCAGGATTGGGCGCCGGGGAGCTATTTTTT.

This clonotype was seen a few times. The rearrangement links TRBV5-6 to TRBJ2-5, with D unresolved. Trimming shortened V by 0 bases and J by 5 bases, and 17 bases separated the two germline ends. The CDR3 extends over 16 amino acids. Germline CDR1 is SGHDT and CDR2 is YYEEEE. The CDR3 bases are TGTGCCAGCAGCTTGGCAAGGGAAGTAGTTAGGGAGACCCAGTACTTC. Translating it yields CASSLAREVVRETQYF.

The chain carries TRBV7-9 and TRBJ1-2, with a weak D call TRBD1 (6 bases). Germline V lookup: CDR1 SEHNR, CDR2 FQNEAQ (reference sequence). Trimming shortened V by 4 bases and J by 2 bases, and 17 bases separated the two germline ends. The CDR3 runs 16 residues. The CDR3 DNA follows: TGTGCCAGCAGCTGGGCCCTAGGACAGAGAAACTATGGCTACACCTTC. Translating it yields CASSWALGQRNYGYTF. The whole variable domain, remainder taken from reference TRBV7-9 and TRBJ1-2, is DTGVSQNPRHKITKRGQNVTFRCDPISEHNRLYWYRQTLGQGPEFLTYFQNEAQLEKSRLLSDRFSAERPKGSFSTLEIQRTEQGDSAMYLCASSWALGQRNYGYTFGSGTRLTVV.

The rearrangement joins TRBV4-3 to TRBJ2-1, with 8 bases identical to TRBD2. Unmatched junction bases numbered 8, after V lost 4 bases and J lost 0 bases. The CDR3 has 17 residues. Germline V gene lookup returns CDR1 LGHNA and CDR2 YSLEER. DNA for the CDR3: TGCGCCAGCAGCCGGGATTTCGGGACTAGCTCCTACAATGAGCAGTTCTTC. It codes for CASSRDFGTSSYNEQFF.

The rearrangement uses TRBV7-9 and TRBJ2-7; D remains ambiguous. The CDR3 spans 11 residues. V was shortened by 5 bases and J by 3 bases, with 5 bases between the two germline ends. The germline CDR1 and CDR2 sequences are SEHNR and FQNEAQ (reference sequence). This CDR3 is CASSDDYEQYF. CDR3 coding DNA: TGTGCCAGCAGCGATGACTACGAGCAGTACTTC.

V is TRBV6-5 and J is TRBJ1-4; a weak D match, TRBD1 (5 bases). CDR3 length equals 13 residues. V lost 4 bases, J lost 6 bases, and 9 bases lay in between. The germline gives CDR1 MNHEY, CDR2 SVGAGI. The CDR3 DNA reads as TGTGCCAGCAGTTTGGGGCGCTATGAAAAACTGTTTTTT. It codes for CASSLGRYEKLFF.

The rearrangement uses TRBV28 and TRBJ1-2; D might be TRBD1 (5 bases). Trimming pared 6 bases from V and 4 bases from J, leaving 15 bases between. CDR1 and CDR2 from the germline V gene are MDHEN and SYDVKM. This CDR3 is built from 14 residues. In DNA, the CDR3 is TGTGCCAGCAGGTCTGGCAGGGAGACCTATGGCTACACCTTC. This codes for CASRSGRETYGYTF.

This clonotype was observed a handful of times. The V call is TRBV20-1, the J call TRBJ2-5; D is perhaps TRBD2 (5 bases). The length of the CDR3 is 16 residues. Germline assignment: CDR1 DFQATT and CDR2 SNEGSKA (reference sequence). Deletions cut 0 bases from V and 7 bases from J, with 21 bases between. The CDR3 DNA reads TGCAGTGCTAGAGATCAGTCTAGCAAGCGCCCGGGGACCCAGTACTTC. As protein: CSARDQSSKRPGTQYF.

The rearrangement joins TRBV7-2 to TRBJ2-1; D is perhaps TRBD1 (5 bases). Germline assignment: CDR1 SGHTA and CDR2 FQGNSA. Trimming cost V 7 bases and J 7 bases, with 14 bases left between them. This CDR3 has 13 amino acids. Written as DNA, the CDR3 is TGTGCCAGCAAATTTGCCAGGGAAAATGAGCAGTTCTTC. The encoded protein is CASKFARENEQFF.